Each of the 10 T cell receptor beta chains below was sequenced from the same sample in a study of shared clonotypes between healthy human individuals. Profiled with immunoSEQ multiplex PCR; TCRdb holds only in-frame clones, not every one. The sample shows some 100,000 clones, 55% to 70% of them seen only once. Sample: memory CD8+ T cells sorted from blood. The subset was: CD45RO+ cells pooled with CCR7-negative TemRA cells. The receptors originated from a young woman in good health.

This clone was detected only a few times. The genes are TRBV7-9 and TRBJ1-5; TRBD1 matches at 9 bases. Trimming removed 0 bases from V and 6 bases from J; junction bases left unmatched: 6. This CDR3 region has 16 residues. Germline CDR1 SEHNR, CDR2 FQNEAQ (reference sequence). The CDR3 bases are TGTGCCAGCAGCTTAGCCGGGACAGGGTCGGGTCAGCCCCAGCATTTT. This codes for CASSLAGTGSGQPQHF.

Here the CDR3 DNA reads TGTGCCAGCAGCCCCGAATGGACAGGGCATCTATACGAGCAGTACTTC. Its protein is CASSPEWTGHLYEQYF. The V call is TRBV7-9, the J call TRBJ2-7; 8 bases line up with TRBD1. Germline V CDR1 and CDR2: SEHNR, FQNEAQ (reference sequence). Trimming removed 5 bases from V and 4 bases from J; junction bases left unmatched: 13. This CDR3 comprises 16 residues.

The chain couples TRBV5-5 to TRBJ1-5; D is unclear. This CDR3 is built from 15 residues. Germline V gene data show CDR1 as SGHKS and CDR2 as YYEKEE (reference sequence). Trimming pared 2 bases from V and 7 bases from J, leaving 16 bases between. The CDR3 region is CASSLTLDKAQPQHF. CDR3 DNA sequence: TGTGCCAGCAGCTTAACCCTCGACAAGGCCCAGCCCCAGCATTTT.

The genes are TRBV7-9 and TRBJ2-7; TRBD2 is a possible D gene (6 bases). This CDR3 has 15 amino acids. The V and J ends lost 5 bases and 1 base respectively, with 15 bases between them. CDR1 and CDR2 (germline): SEHNR, FQNEAQ (reference sequence). The chain's CDR3 is CASSLSFGGSYEQYF. As DNA, the CDR3 is TGTGCCAGCAGCCTCTCTTTTGGGGGGTCCTACGAGCAGTACTTC.

The chain is built from TRBV20-1 and TRBJ2-7, with D unclear. The germline CDR1 and CDR2 sequences are DFQATT and SNEGSKA (reference sequence). This CDR3 region has 10 residues. V shed 6 bases and J shed 1 base, with 4 bases lying between them. CDR3 bases: TGCAGTGCCTATTCCTACGAGCAGTACTTC. This sequence encodes CSAYSYEQYF.

This sequence joins TRBV5-6 and TRBJ2-5; no definite D call. V dropped 1 base and J dropped 1 base, with 8 bases sitting between them. The CDR3 runs to 14 residues. Per the germline V gene, CDR1 is SGHDT and CDR2 is YYEEEE. Here the CDR3 reads CASSLRRSQETQYF. As DNA, the CDR3 is TGTGCCAGCAGCTTGCGACGGTCCCAAGAGACCCAGTACTTC. Together with reference TRBV5-6 and TRBJ2-5, the CDR3 gives the full variable domain: DAGVTQSPTHLIKTRGQQVTLRCSPKSGHDTVSWYQQALGQGPQFIFQYYEEEERQRGNFPDRFSGHQFPNYSSELNVNALLLGDSALYLCASSLRRSQETQYFGPGTRLLVL.

This chain connects TRBV6-5 to TRBJ2-7, with 9 bases aligning to TRBD1. Germline-derived CDR1 and CDR2 are MNHEY and SVGAGI. The CDR3 extends over 14 amino acids. V dropped 5 bases and J dropped 5; count of bases not matched to a gene: 7. The CDR3, as DNA: TGTGCCAGCAGTAGCCGGGACAGGGCTAACGAGCAGTACTTC. This codes for CASSSRDRANEQYF.

V is TRBV7-9 and J is TRBJ2-7; D is undetermined. Germline V gene sequence: CDR1 SEHNR, CDR2 FQNEAQ (reference sequence). The V end was cut by 2 bases, the J end by 0 bases, with 8 bases between. The CDR3 consists of 14 residues. For the CDR3, the DNA is TGTGCCAGCAGCTTATACCCGGGCTCCTACGAGCAGTACTTC. It encodes CASSLYPGSYEQYF. The full variable domain, its missing parts supplied by reference TRBV7-9 and TRBJ2-7, is DTGVSQNPRHKITKRGQNVTFRCDPISEHNRLYWYRQTLGQGPEFLTYFQNEAQLEKSRLLSDRFSAERPKGSFSTLEIQRTEQGDSAMYLCASSLYPGSYEQYFGPGTRLTVT.

This clone was recorded only once. DNA for the CDR3: TGTGCCAGCAGTGAGCGGGATACCTACGAGCAGTACTTC. Translating gives CASSERDTYEQYF. The V and J genes are TRBV2 and TRBJ2-7; perhaps TRBD2 as D (6 bases). CDR3 length: 13 amino acids. The germline V gene has CDR1 SNHLY and CDR2 FYNNEI. V was pared by 3 bases and J by 2 bases, with 8 bases between.

V and J are TRBV6-5 and TRBJ1-2; perhaps TRBD1 as D (6 bases). V lost 6 bases, J lost 4 bases, and 12 bases lay in between. The CDR3 is made up of 13 amino acids. The germline V gene encodes CDR1 MNHEY and CDR2 SVGAGI. The CDR3 loop is CASSPGGVYGYTF. CDR3 DNA sequence: TGTGCCAGCAGCCCCGGGGGCGTCTATGGCTACACCTTC.